The 28 T cell receptor beta chains below all came from one sample that was sequenced in a study of blood T cell repertoires in COVID-19. Libraries were prepared by immunoSEQ multiplex PCR; TCRdb keeps only in-frame clonotypes and omits some of them. The table records nearly 350,000 clones, approximately 82% of them present only once. Sequencing input: peripheral blood. These receptors were taken from a man aged 30 to 39 with active or convalescent COVID-19.

The chain joins TRBV4-1 to TRBJ2-1, with 8 nucleotides matching TRBD2. Germline-derived CDR1 and CDR2 are MGHRA and YSYEKL. The V gene end was trimmed by 1 base and the J gene end by 4 bases; junction bases not matched to a gene: 12. This CDR3 region has 18 residues. In DNA form, the CDR3 reads TGCGCCAGCAGCCAAGTGGGGCTACGCGGGGGGCTGTACAATGAGCAGTTCTTC. Amino acid sequence: CASSQVGLRGGLYNEQFF.

This chain joins TRBV19 and TRBJ2-3, with TRBD2 identical over 7 bases. V trimming: 3 bases; J trimming: 6 bases; junction bases outside the gene matches: 6. CDR1 is LNHDA, CDR2 SQIVND, per germline (reference sequence). The CDR3 length is 14 residues. CDR3 protein: CASSISSGVDTQYF. CDR3 bases: TGTGCCAGTAGTATTTCGAGCGGGGTTGATACGCAGTATTTT.

The V call is TRBV5-4, the J call TRBJ1-2; 9 bases fit TRBD1. Germline CDR1 is SGHNT and CDR2 is YYREEE (reference sequence). Losses at the gene ends were 4 bases for V and 4 bases for J; bases not matched to a gene: 5. The CDR3 contains 14 residues. The CDR3 DNA reads as TGTGCCAGCAGCAGTACAGGGGGCGGCTATGGCTACACCTTC. Its translation is CASSSTGGGYGYTF.

The chain uses TRBV6-5 and TRBJ1-6, with D unresolved. The CDR3 extends over 16 amino acids. CDR1 and CDR2 from the germline V gene are MNHEY and SVGAGI. V lost 0 bases and J lost 7, with 13 bases in between. CDR3 in DNA: TGTGCCAGCAGTTACTCTCGGGGTACGGGCAATTCACCCCTCCACTTT. This sequence encodes CASSYSRGTGNSPLHF.

This chain uses TRBV11-2 with TRBJ2-7; 8 bases match TRBD1. Trimming took 3 bases from V and 5 from J; bases not matched to a gene: 6. Germline V gene lookup returns CDR1 SGHAT and CDR2 FQNNGV. The CDR3 spans 14 residues. As DNA, the CDR3 is TGTGCCAGCAGCTTGACAGGGGTGACAGACGAGCAGTACTTC. As protein: CASSLTGVTDEQYF.

This chain connects TRBV5-4 to TRBJ1-1; 7 bases fit TRBD1. The CDR3 is made up of 15 amino acids. V shed 4 bases and J 3 bases; nucleotides not matched to a gene: 9. Germline V gene sequence: CDR1 SGHNT, CDR2 YYREEE (reference sequence). The CDR3 sequence is CASSTRQGLDTEAFF. The CDR3 DNA is TGTGCCAGCAGCACCCGACAGGGTCTGGACACTGAAGCTTTCTTT.

The chain recombines TRBV7-2 with TRBJ2-1; 10 bases line up with TRBD2. The ends lost 3 bases at V and 0 bases at J; junction bases unmatched: 8. Germline V gene sequence: CDR1 SGHTA, CDR2 FQGNSA. The CDR3 extends over 18 amino acids. This CDR3 reads CASSFSSGGPSSYNEQFF. The CDR3 bases are TGTGCCAGCAGCTTTTCTAGCGGGGGTCCTAGCTCCTACAATGAGCAGTTCTTC.

The rearrangement links TRBV12-2 to TRBJ1-4; the D call in the table, TRBD1, was not verified against the DNA. TRBV12-2 is described as a pseudogene. The CDR3 is 16 amino acids. Here the CDR3 reads CASRPDTGVTNEKLFF. DNA of the CDR3: TGTGCAAGTCGCCCAGATACAGGGGTGACTAATGAAAAACTGTTTTTT.

The chain carries TRBV4-1 and TRBJ1-4, with D unresolved. Germline CDR1 MGHRA, CDR2 YSYEKL. This CDR3 region has 15 residues. V gave up 1 base and J gave up 0 bases, with 6 bases separating them. This CDR3 reads CASSQVEATNEKLFF. Written as DNA, the CDR3 is TGCGCCAGCAGCCAAGTGGAGGCAACTAATGAAAAACTGTTTTTT.

The rearrangement uses TRBV19 and TRBJ1-1, with no clear D. Trimming removed 4 bases from V and 0 bases from J, with 6 bases in between. This CDR3 region has 13 residues. Germline V gives CDR1 LNHDA, CDR2 SQIVND (reference sequence). The CDR3 loop reads CASSTLLNTEAFF. The DNA of the CDR3 is TGTGCCAGTAGTACCCTCTTGAACACTGAAGCTTTCTTT. Combining the CDR3 with reference TRBV19 and TRBJ1-1 gives the whole variable domain DGGITQSPKYLFRKEGQNVTLSCEQNLNHDAMYWYRQDPGQGLRLIYYSQIVNDFQKGDIAEGYSVSREKKESFPLTVTSAQKNPTAFYLCASSTLLNTEAFFGQGTRLTVV.

The chain is built from TRBV29-1 and TRBJ2-2, with D possibly TRBD1 on 5 matching bases. Per germline, CDR1 SQVTM and CDR2 ANQGSEA. The V end lost 5 bases, the J end lost 6 bases, and 13 bases lay between the germline ends. This CDR3 contains 13 residues. CDR3 region: CSVKQGTAGELFF. Written as DNA, the CDR3 is TGCAGCGTTAAGCAGGGAACGGCCGGGGAGCTGTTTTTT.

The rearrangement links TRBV4-1 to TRBJ1-1, with D perhaps TRBD1 (6 bases). Germline loops: CDR1 MGHRA, CDR2 YSYEKL. Trimming stripped 4 bases from V and 8 bases from J, with 23 bases between. The CDR3 extends over 16 amino acids. CDR3 nucleotide sequence: TGCGCCAGCAGCCCTTTAGGGGCCAGGGGCCTCAAGGAAGCTTTCTTT. Translating gives CASSPLGARGLKEAFF.

The chain carries TRBV29-1 and TRBJ1-2, with 10 nucleotides matching TRBD1. V shed 7 bases, J shed 7 bases, and the junction held 6 bases outside the gene matches. The CDR3 contains 12 residues. CDR1 and CDR2 (germline): SQVTM, ANQGSEA. CDR3: CSADRGHTGYTF. The CDR3 DNA sequence: TGCAGCGCAGACAGGGGGCATACTGGCTACACCTTC. Using reference TRBV29-1 and TRBJ1-2 for the parts outside the CDR3, the full variable domain is SAVISQKPSRDICQRGTSLTIQCQVDSQVTMMFWYRQQPGQSLTLIATANQGSEATYESGFVIDKFPISRPNLTFSTLTVSNMSPEDSSIYLCSADRGHTGYTFGSGTRLTVV.

This rearrangement joins TRBV19 to TRBJ2-7; no clear D gene. The CDR3 contains 13 residues. The V gene lost 5 bases and the J gene lost 2 bases, with 10 bases spanning the gap. The V gene's germline CDR1 is LNHDA and CDR2 SQIVND (reference sequence). The CDR3 loop is CASSWNSPYEQYF. The CDR3, as DNA: TGTGCCAGTAGTTGGAACAGCCCCTACGAGCAGTACTTC.

The chain uses TRBV11-3 and TRBJ2-7; TRBD2 matches 7 bases. Losses at the gene ends were 3 bases for V and 3 bases for J; bases not matched to a gene: 5. Germline V CDR1 and CDR2: SGHNT, YENEEA. The CDR3 totals 14 residues. The CDR3 loop reads CASSFAERGYEQYF. CDR3 DNA sequence: TGTGCCAGCAGCTTCGCGGAGCGGGGCTACGAGCAGTACTTC.

The chain employs TRBV5-5 and TRBJ2-7; 8 nucleotides align to TRBD2. The CDR3 is 15 residues long. The germline V gene has CDR1 SGHKS and CDR2 YYEKEE (reference sequence). The V and J ends lost 0 bases and 2 bases, in that order; junction bases with no gene match: 4. DNA for the CDR3: TGTGCCAGCAGCTTGGGGGTAGCGGGACCCTACGAGCAGTACTTC. This gives the protein CASSLGVAGPYEQYF.

The J gene is TRBJ1-3, the V gene TRBV19; TRBD1 matches 7 bases. V trimming: 4 bases; J trimming: 10 bases; junction bases outside the gene matches: 7. Germline-derived CDR1 and CDR2 are LNHDA and SQIVND (reference sequence). CDR3 length: 13 amino acids. CDR3 protein: CASSTEQGWTIYF. CDR3 nucleotides: TGTGCCAGTAGTACAGAACAGGGGTGGACCATATATTTT.

The chain employs TRBV29-1 and TRBJ1-1, with D unresolved. Trimming removed 4 bases from V and 0 bases from J, with 9 bases in between. The CDR3 has 13 amino acids. The germline V gene has CDR1 SQVTM and CDR2 ANQGSEA. The CDR3 region has the DNA TGCAGCGTTGCACACACGTTGAACACTGAAGCTTTCTTT. Its translation is CSVAHTLNTEAFF. Using reference TRBV29-1 and TRBJ1-1 for the parts outside the CDR3, the full variable domain is SAVISQKPSRDICQRGTSLTIQCQVDSQVTMMFWYRQQPGQSLTLIATANQGSEATYESGFVIDKFPISRPNLTFSTLTVSNMSPEDSSIYLCSVAHTLNTEAFFGQGTRLTVV.

The chain is built from TRBV5-1 and TRBJ1-2; TRBD1 aligns across 8 bases. The J segment lost 6 bases and the V segment lost 2 bases, leaving 6 bases of the junction unmatched. The CDR3 has 14 amino acids. The V gene's germline CDR1 is SGHRS and CDR2 YFSETQ. CDR3 sequence reads: CASSLQDRDNGYTF. As DNA, the CDR3 is TGCGCCAGCAGCTTACAGGACAGGGATAATGGCTACACCTTC.

The chain carries TRBV28 and TRBJ1-6; D gene ambiguous. CDR3 length equals 17 residues. Germline lookup yields CDR1 MDHEN and CDR2 SYDVKM. The V gene lost 5 bases and the J gene lost 7 bases, with 21 bases spanning the gap. Here the CDR3 reads CASSPRTFYTRNSPLHF. The CDR3 bases are TGTGCCAGCAGTCCAAGGACTTTCTACACCCGGAATTCACCCCTCCACTTT.

The chain couples TRBV5-1 to TRBJ1-2; 10 nucleotides agree with TRBD1. Germline trimming cut 4 bases from V and 4 bases from J; bases unmatched to any gene: 7. The CDR3 loop spans 15 amino acids. Germline CDR1 reads SGHRS; CDR2 reads YFSETQ. In DNA, the CDR3 is TGCGCCAGCAGCCTCGGGACAGGGGTTAGCTATGGCTACACCTTC. Protein: CASSLGTGVSYGYTF.

The V and J genes are TRBV19 and TRBJ2-5; TRBD2 aligns across 8 bases. From germline, CDR1 is LNHDA and CDR2 SQIVND (reference sequence). The CDR3 is 13 amino acids. The V and J ends lost 5 bases and 5 bases, in that order; junction bases with no gene match: 4. The CDR3 is CASSRGGLETQYF. Here the CDR3 DNA reads TGTGCCAGTAGTCGGGGGGGCCTGGAGACCCAGTACTTC.

This sequence joins TRBV6-4 and TRBJ2-1; D perhaps matches TRBD2 (5 bases). This CDR3 is 13 amino acids long. V gave up 2 bases and J gave up 9 bases, with 11 bases separating them. Germline-derived CDR1 and CDR2 are MRHNA and SNTAGT. The chain's CDR3 is CASSDGGVTEQFF. For the CDR3, the DNA is TGTGCCAGCAGTGACGGAGGAGTGACTGAGCAGTTCTTC.

The chain carries TRBV19 and TRBJ2-7, with TRBD2 identical over 8 bases. Germline-derived CDR1 and CDR2 are LNHDA and SQIVND (reference sequence). With 8 bases clipped from V and 4 bases from J, the junction kept 7 bases outside the gene matches. The CDR3 is made up of 13 amino acids. CDR3 loop: CASGAGGNYEQYF. The CDR3 DNA is TGTGCCAGTGGGGCGGGAGGAAATTACGAGCAGTACTTC.

The chain has TRBV25-1 and TRBJ2-1; 8 bases fit TRBD1. From germline, CDR1 is MGHDK and CDR2 SYGVNS. The CDR3 extends over 18 amino acids. The V and J ends lost 0 bases and 7 bases, in that order; junction bases with no gene match: 14. The CDR3 protein is CASSEYFRWFDRGNEQFF. For the CDR3, the DNA is TGTGCCAGCAGTGAATATTTCCGCTGGTTCGACAGGGGAAATGAGCAGTTCTTC.

The chain links TRBV7-8 to TRBJ2-3; 8 bases fit TRBD1. The CDR3 sequence is 15 residues long. The germline gives CDR1 SGHVS, CDR2 FQNEAQ. The trim removed 4 bases at V and 3 bases at J, leaving 6 bases unmatched. This CDR3 reads CASSSLTGVTDTQYF. The DNA of the CDR3 is TGTGCCAGCAGCTCGCTGACAGGGGTGACAGATACGCAGTATTTT. Filled out from reference TRBV7-8 and TRBJ2-3, the complete variable domain reads GAGVSQSPRYKVAKRGQDVALRCDPISGHVSLFWYQQALGQGPEFLTYFQNEAQLDKSGLPSDRFFAERPEGSVSTLKIQRTQQEDSAVYLCASSSLTGVTDTQYFGPGTRLTVL.

This clone was detected many times. The CDR3 DNA sequence: TGTGCCAGCAGCTTAGGGCAGGGTCCGAACTATGGCTACACCTTC. It codes for CASSLGQGPNYGYTF. The chain combines TRBV7-3 with TRBJ1-2; D perhaps matches TRBD1 (5 bases). The CDR3 consists of 15 residues. V was pared by 2 bases and J by 2 bases, with 12 bases between. The germline CDR1 and CDR2 sequences are SGHTA and FQGTGA.

The chain couples TRBV5-1 to TRBJ1-4; D is ambiguous. The CDR3 loop spans 10 amino acids. Germline V gene lookup returns CDR1 SGHRS and CDR2 YFSETQ. V was pared by 3 bases and J by 14 bases, with 8 bases between. The chain's CDR3 is CASSCESLFF. CDR3 nucleotides: TGCGCCAGCAGCTGCGAGTCGCTGTTTTTT.